Listed below are T cell receptor beta chains from one sample, sequenced in a study of blood T cell repertoires in COVID-19. Method: immunoSEQ multiplex PCR; TCRdb's copy keeps in-frame clones and lacks some. The data contain about 120,000 clones, 60% to 85% of them singletons. The sequenced material came from peripheral blood. These receptors all stem from a man in his 70s with acute or convalescent COVID-19. Each CDR3 is given with its conserved first and last residue. The D gene is left open where the match is weak. For some rows the clone size is stated as once, few or many, or as a class when expanded; others skip it.

CDR3 protein | CDR3 DNA | clone size | D gene | J gene | V gene
CASSHGWLADTGELFF | TGTGCCAGCAGCCATGGGTGGCTAGCTGACACCGGGGAGCTGTTTTTT | . | . | TRBJ2-2 | TRBV3-1/TRBV3-2
CASSQDLGGGAGYSVPGELFF | TGTGCCAGCAGCCAAGATCTAGGCGGGGGGGCTGGTTATTCCGTTCCCGGGGAGCTGTTTTTT | . | TRBD2 | TRBJ2-2 | TRBV3-1/TRBV3-2
CASSPAPTGSGNTIYF | TGCGCCAGCAGCCCAGCCCCTACAGGGTCTGGAAACACCATATATTTT | . | . | TRBJ1-3 | TRBV5-1
CATSRGAPWETQYF | TGTGCCACCAGCAGAGGGGCACCCTGGGAGACCCAGTACTTC | . | . | TRBJ2-5 | TRBV15
CASSLGWDRGNTEAFF | TGTGCCAGCAGCTTAGGATGGGACAGGGGGAACACTGAAGCTTTCTTT | . | TRBD1 | TRBJ1-1 | TRBV7-3
CASSSRTGGRRTEAFF | TGTGCCAGCAGCTCGAGGACAGGGGGCCGGCGCACTGAAGCTTTCTTT | . | TRBD1 | TRBJ1-1 | TRBV7-2
CASSLPGQGATGELFF | TGTGCCAGCAGCCTCCCGGGACAGGGGGCCACCGGGGAGCTGTTTTTT | . | TRBD1 | TRBJ2-2 | TRBV4-2
CAWSLGDYGYTF | TGTGCCTGGAGCTTAGGAGACTATGGCTACACCTTC | once | . | TRBJ1-2 | TRBV30
CASSPRATQETQYF | TGTGCCAGCTCACCGAGGGCTACTCAAGAGACCCAGTACTTC | . | . | TRBJ2-5 | TRBV18
CASSLEQGVNYGYTF | TGCGCCAGCAGCTTGGAGCAGGGCGTAAACTATGGCTACACCTTC | . | . | TRBJ1-2 | TRBV5-1
CASSTSRDRASYNEQFF | TGTGCCAGCAGCACAAGTCGCGACAGGGCATCCTACAATGAGCAGTTCTTC | . | TRBD1 | TRBJ2-1 | TRBV9
CAVDGTGVANEQFF | TGTGCCGTTGACGGGACAGGGGTTGCCAATGAGCAGTTCTTC | . | TRBD1 | TRBJ2-1 | TRBV7-2
CASSPTENYGYTF | TGTGCCAGCAGTCCGACAGAGAACTATGGCTACACCTTC | few | . | TRBJ1-2 | TRBV2
CAVHLDRGPYEQYF | TGTGCCGTCCACCTCGACAGGGGCCCCTACGAGCAGTACTTC | . | TRBD1 | TRBJ2-7 | TRBV6-5
CATSREPPGGLQPQHF | TGTGCCACCAGCAGGGAACCACCAGGGGGCCTTCAGCCCCAGCATTTT | . | TRBD1 | TRBJ1-5 | TRBV15
CASCLFSAGTNYGYTF | TGTGCCAGCTGCCTGTTCTCGGCGGGCACTAACTATGGCTACACCTTC | . | . | TRBJ1-2 | TRBV2
CASSQEDRGPIYGYTF | TGTGCCAGCAGCCAAGAGGACAGGGGGCCGATCTATGGCTACACCTTC | . | TRBD1 | TRBJ1-2 | TRBV3-1/TRBV3-2
CASSAYGGKETQYF | TGTGCCAGCAGCGCCTATGGAGGGAAAGAGACCCAGTACTTC | once | . | TRBJ2-5 | TRBV7-2
CASSPGGNTIYF | TGTGCCAGCTCACCAGGGGGGAACACCATATATTTT | . | . | TRBJ1-3 | TRBV18
CASSMTGNSPLHF | TGTGCCAGCAGTATGACAGGGAATTCACCCCTCCACTTT | . | TRBD1 | TRBJ1-6 | TRBV6-6
CASSQGSGGNIQYF | TGTGCCAGCAGCCAAGGGTCGGGAGGGAACATTCAGTACTTC | . | TRBD2 | TRBJ2-4 | TRBV3-1/TRBV3-2
CASSSRTGEYQPQHF | TGTGCCAGTAGTTCAAGGACAGGGGAGTATCAGCCCCAGCATTTT | . | TRBD1 | TRBJ1-5 | TRBV19
CASRRGTDPYNEQFF | TGTGCCAGCAGACGAGGGACAGACCCTTACAATGAGCAGTTCTTC | . | TRBD1 | TRBJ2-1 | TRBV5-4
CASSEARGVGGYTF | TGTGCCAGCAGTGAAGCAAGAGGAGTCGGTGGCTACACCTTC | few | . | TRBJ1-2 | TRBV6-1
CASSRQGNTEAFF | TGTGCCAGCAGCCGTCAGGGAAACACTGAAGCTTTCTTT | . | . | TRBJ1-1 | TRBV7-9
CASSRGSEAFF | TGTGCCAGTAGTAGGGGCTCTGAAGCTTTCTTT | . | . | TRBJ1-1 | TRBV19
CASSLVGRSSTEAFF | TGTGCCAGCAGCTTAGTTGGGAGATCGAGCACTGAAGCTTTCTTT | few | . | TRBJ1-1 | TRBV7-2
CASSAGIGFNGYTF | TGTGCCAGCAGCGCGGGGATAGGGTTTAATGGCTACACCTTC | . | . | TRBJ1-2 | TRBV9
CASKGDQETQYF | TGTGCCAGCAAAGGGGATCAAGAGACCCAGTACTTC | . | . | TRBJ2-5 | TRBV6-5
CARPQGESTNEKLFF | TGTGCCAGACCCCAGGGGGAATCGACTAATGAAAAACTGTTTTTT | . | TRBD1 | TRBJ1-4 | TRBV19
CASSFQVSGNTIYF | TGTGCCAGCAGCTTCCAGGTATCTGGAAACACCATATATTTT | . | . | TRBJ1-3 | TRBV11-2
CASSPKLMNTGELFF | TGTGCCAGCAGTCCCAAACTCATGAACACCGGGGAGCTGTTTTTT | once | . | TRBJ2-2 | TRBV6-2/TRBV6-3
CASSQDLSSGGTTITDTQYF | TGCGCCAGCAGCCAAGATTTGTCTAGCGGGGGGACAACGATCACAGATACGCAGTATTTT | . | TRBD2 | TRBJ2-3 | TRBV4-3
CATRGDRLREQYF | TGTGCTACCCGAGGGGACAGACTGCGGGAGCAGTACTTC | . | TRBD1 | TRBJ2-7 | TRBV6-5
CAISPGQGNYGYTF | TGTGCCATCAGTCCGGGACAGGGAAACTATGGCTACACCTTC | . | TRBD1 | TRBJ1-2 | TRBV10-3
CASSPGTHRPQHF | TGTGCCAGCAGCCCCGGGACTCACAGGCCCCAGCATTTT | . | . | TRBJ1-5 | TRBV11-1
CASSYSGRSPLHF | TGTGCCAGCAGTTACTCTGGGCGTTCACCCCTCCACTTT | . | . | TRBJ1-6 | TRBV6-5
CASSTLTSGAYNEQFF | TGTGCCAGCAGCACTTTGACTAGCGGGGCTTACAATGAGCAGTTCTTC | . | TRBD2 | TRBJ2-1 | TRBV5-5
CASSFFQGVLGYTF | TGTGCCAGCAGCTTCTTTCAAGGGGTACTAGGCTACACCTTC | . | . | TRBJ1-2 | TRBV7-9
CASCSQSNQPQHF | TGTGCCAGCTGCTCACAGAGCAATCAGCCCCAGCATTTT | . | . | TRBJ1-5 | TRBV2
CASSGGLADYNEQFF | TGTGCCAGCAGTGGCGGACTAGCGGATTACAATGAGCAGTTCTTC | . | TRBD2 | TRBJ2-1 | TRBV6-6
CASSQDGGYTEAFF | TGCGCCAGCAGCCAAGATGGCGGGTATACTGAAGCTTTCTTT | . | . | TRBJ1-1 | TRBV4-3